What follows is one T cell receptor (beta chain) and its context. The CDR3 has 15 amino acids. Germline V gene lookup returns CDR1 LNHNV and CDR2 YYDKDF (reference sequence). Deletions cut 5 bases from V and 4 bases from J, with 15 bases between. The data were taken from a study of T cell changes during pregnancy in multiple sclerosis. Libraries were prepared by immunoSEQ multiplex PCR; TCRdb keeps only in-frame clonotypes and omits some of them. The sample lists about 120,000 clones, approximately 94% seen once, with 6.2% in the top ten. Sequencing used peripheral blood, obtained before pregnancy. The rearrangement joins TRBV15 to TRBJ1-5; no clear D. The TCR was taken from a female donor with multiple sclerosis, enrolled in a pregnancy study. CDR3: CATSPRTGMNQPQHF. CDR3 nucleotide sequence: TGTGCCACCAGCCCCAGGACGGGGATGAATCAGCCCCAGCATTTT.